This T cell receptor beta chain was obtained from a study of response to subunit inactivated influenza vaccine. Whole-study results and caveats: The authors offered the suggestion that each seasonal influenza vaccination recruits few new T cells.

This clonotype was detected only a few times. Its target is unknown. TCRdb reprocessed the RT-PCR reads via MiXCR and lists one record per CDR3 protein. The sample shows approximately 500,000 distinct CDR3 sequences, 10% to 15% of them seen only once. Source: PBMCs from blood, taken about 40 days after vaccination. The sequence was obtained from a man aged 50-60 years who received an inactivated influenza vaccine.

The CDR3 DNA is TGCGCCAGCAGCGTGGGACAGGGGGCAGGTGAAAAACTGTTTTTT. This sequence encodes CASSVGQGAGEKLFF. This chain links TRBV5-1 with TRBJ1-4, with 12 bases matching TRBD1. The V segment lost 4 bases and the J segment 7 bases; nucleotides outside the gene matches: 5. CDR1 and CDR2 (germline): SGHRS, YFSETQ. The CDR3 consists of 15 residues.